One and the same sample provided the 10 T cell receptor beta chains below, sequenced in a study of beta chain features in type 1 diabetes. Expressed TCRB transcripts were sequenced after all isolated RNA was converted to cDNA. Only in-frame clones appear in the TCRdb table, and some are missing; sequencing was by immunoSEQ multiplex PCR. The sample consists of just over 600,000 clones, roughly a sixth of them appearing once. Material for sequencing was naive CD4+ T cells from blood. The receptors come from a man aged 18 to 29 in good health.

The CDR3 DNA reads as TGTGCCAGCAGTGGACCAGGATTAAGCAATCAGCCCCAGCATTTT. Protein sequence: CASSGPGLSNQPQHF. The genes are TRBV6-1 and TRBJ1-5; D is uncertain. From germline, CDR1 is MNHNS and CDR2 SASEGT. This CDR3 has 15 residues. Deletions cut 4 bases from V and 1 base from J, with 11 bases between.

A few counts support this clone. The rearrangement joins TRBV7-2 to TRBJ1-4; 7 bases match TRBD1. Germline lookup yields CDR1 SGHTA and CDR2 FQGNSA. CDR3 length: 16 residues. With 5 bases clipped from V and 2 bases from J, the junction kept 8 bases outside the gene matches. The chain's CDR3 is CASSPLTGTTNEKLFF. The CDR3 bases are TGTGCCAGCAGCCCACTGACAGGGACTACTAATGAAAAACTGTTTTTT.

This clone was detected only a few times. The chain employs TRBV9 and TRBJ1-3; no clear D gene. The CDR3 consists of 15 residues. V lost 4 bases, J lost 0 bases, and 11 bases lay in between. Germline values: CDR1 SGDLS, CDR2 YYNGEE. CDR3 coding DNA: TGTGCCAGCAGCCCTCCGGGCCTCTCTGGAAACACCATATATTTT. Protein sequence: CASSPPGLSGNTIYF. Full variable domain (missing parts from reference TRBV9 and TRBJ1-3): DSGVTQTPKHLITATGQRVTLRCSPRSGDLSVYWYQQSLDQGLQFLIQYYNGEERAKGNILERFSAQQFPDLHSELNLSSLELGDSALYFCASSPPGLSGNTIYFGEGSWLTVV.

The V and J genes are TRBV18 and TRBJ1-2, with D possibly TRBD1 on 6 matching bases. Trimming cost V 3 bases and J 5 bases, with 19 bases left between them. The CDR3 contains 16 residues. Germline CDR1 reads KGHSH; CDR2 reads LQKENI. The DNA of the CDR3 is TGTGCCAGCTCACCGTTTAACCAGGGGACGGTGTATGGCTACACCTTC. Amino acids: CASSPFNQGTVYGYTF.

V gene TRBV5-1 combines with J gene TRBJ2-7, with 9 bases that match TRBD2. Germline V lookup: CDR1 SGHRS, CDR2 YFSETQ. The CDR3 has 15 amino acids. V lost 5 bases to trimming and J lost 0 bases; unmatched junction nucleotides: 6. This CDR3 reads CASRNRLADSYEQYF. The CDR3 coding sequence is TGCGCCAGCAGAAACCGACTAGCGGACTCCTACGAGCAGTACTTC. The entire variable domain, with the rest obtained from reference TRBV5-1 and TRBJ2-7, is as follows: KAGVTQTPRYLIKTRGQQVTLSCSPISGHRSVSWYQQTPGQGLQFLFEYFSETQRNKGNFPGRFSGRQFSNSRSEMNVSTLELGDSALYLCASRNRLADSYEQYFGPGTRLTVT.

V gene TRBV6-5 combines with J gene TRBJ2-7; 8 bases map to TRBD2. Unmatched junction bases numbered 6, after V lost 8 bases and J lost 0 bases. CDR3 size: 14 residues. Germline V gene sequence: CDR1 MNHEY, CDR2 SVGAGI. In DNA form, the CDR3 reads TGTGCCAGCCGGTCCCGGGGGGGCTCCTACGAGCAGTACTTC. Residues: CASRSRGGSYEQYF.

This chain joins TRBV27 and TRBJ1-5; 8 bases are shared with TRBD1. The CDR3 is 14 residues long. Germline CDR1 is MNHEY and CDR2 is SMNVEV (reference sequence). Trimming took 6 bases from V and 5 from J; bases not matched to a gene: 6. CDR3 region: CASRQDRGDQPQHF. The CDR3 DNA follows: TGTGCCAGCAGGCAAGACAGGGGTGATCAGCCCCAGCATTTT.

This clone has just a few counts. The gene calls are TRBV6-5 and TRBJ1-2; possibly TRBD1 for D (5 bases). The germline V gene has CDR1 MNHEY and CDR2 SVGAGI. V gave up 0 bases and J gave up 4 bases, with 12 bases separating them. The CDR3 runs to 15 residues. The DNA of the CDR3 is TGTGCCAGCAGTTACTCGGGGGGAATCGGCTATGGCTACACCTTC. Translated, it gives CASSYSGGIGYGYTF.

This clone has a count of ten or more. The chain has TRBV11-2 and TRBJ2-3; D is ambiguous. Germline V CDR1 and CDR2: SGHAT, FQNNGV. The CDR3 loop spans 12 amino acids. Deletions cut 7 bases from V and 5 bases from J, with 10 bases between. CDR3 amino acids: CASKSAQDTQYF. The CDR3 nucleotides read TGTGCCAGCAAATCGGCACAAGATACGCAGTATTTT.

V is TRBV30 and J is TRBJ1-2; D might be TRBD1 (6 bases). The CDR3 is 15 amino acids. Germline-derived CDR1 and CDR2 are GTSNPN and SVGIG (reference sequence). V was shortened by 0 bases and J by 0 bases, with 11 bases between the two germline ends. CDR3 coding DNA: TGTGCCTGGAGTGTTCCGGGGGGCTCTAACTATGGCTACACCTTC. Translating it yields CAWSVPGGSNYGYTF.